This T cell receptor beta chain came from a study of blood T cells in healthy people across ages (dated by TCRdb to the mid-2010s). General notes on the study: In model experiments, roughly one uniquely barcoded TCR beta cDNA molecule per two T cells was captured by template switching. The study measured age-related changes in TCR beta repertoire diversity using deep sequencing normalized with unique cDNA molecular identifiers. The study analyzed two additional independent replicas of 1 million unique cDNA reads from the same blood draw for two donors, one aged 18 to 29 and one aged 80 or older. Donors of different ages were randomly distributed across sequencing lanes to avoid experimental bias. Four age groups were formed from the donors: young (average roughly 16 years), middle-aged (less than 40), aged (about 68) and long-lived (roughly 88). On the study overall, not on this receptor specifically: Since profiling was done on bulk unsorted PBMCs, naive and antigen-experienced compartments could not be conclusively compared. Estimates of total diversity from one million sequenced T cells were regarded as lower bounds and underestimates. Observed TCR beta diversity per million T cells fell roughly linearly with age, and a significant reduction was already apparent by age roughly 40. Compared with the aged group, the long-lived group had more naive CD4+ T cells, fewer expanded clones and increased TCR diversity, suggesting age selection. Because donor CMV infection status was unknown, age-related changes in expanded clonotypes were potentially confounded. The percentage of naive T cells measured by flow cytometry correlated strongly with observed TCR beta diversity.

The library was obtained by 5' RACE. Sequencing took place on an Illumina HiSeq 2500. The second PCR ran for about 6 to 11 cycles and used a J-beta primer mix along with a sample-barcoded 5' primer. A unique molecular identifier was introduced onto each TCR beta cDNA molecule by a template-switch 5' adaptor carrying 12 random nucleotides. Each sample yielded at least 2.5 million CDR3-containing paired-end reads. The Mint cDNA synthesis kit, primed by a TRBC-specific oligonucleotide, was used to synthesize first-strand cDNA from all RNA. All cDNA was treated with uracil-DNA glycosylase and then went through a first 18-cycle PCR with the universal primers M1SS and BC2_uni_R. In the paper's pipeline: For normalization, 1 million high-quality reads, each with a distinct molecular identifier, were randomly selected from each sample. Instead of being binned into consensus sequences, reads with shared molecular identifiers were discarded. MiTCR, with a Q25 quality threshold and the strictest error-elimination algorithm, was used for CDR3 identification, clonotype clustering and error correction. A nonparametric unseen species model with Euler transformation was used to estimate lower-bound total TCR beta diversity. Clones were called with MiXCR by TCRdb after fastp trimmed the public reads at Q25, and only in-frame beta chains were retained. Identical CDR3 protein sequences are pooled into one entry, listed with their most common genes and DNA. These V and J calls originate from TCRdb's pipeline instead of the authors' own analysis. This sample holds some 900,000 distinct CDR3 sequences; about 30% were observed only once. Approximately 15% of the sample is taken by the ten largest.

A word on this clonotype: This clone's antigen is unknown. Nothing much larger sits one base from this clone, and base qualities are not available.

Systemically healthy Caucasian individuals from Russia, 39 in total and aged about 6 to 100 years, were included as donors. Each donor gave around 9 milliliters of peripheral blood, collected into EDTA-treated Vacutainer tubes. Ficoll-Paque density-gradient centrifugation was used to isolate PBMCs, with at least 7 million per sample. Trizol reagent was used to extract total RNA from the PBMCs, yielding at least 5.5 micrograms per sample. For every donor, flow cytometry on a PBMC aliquot measured the percentage of naive CD45RAhigh/CD27high T cells. The receptor comes from a woman of 80 years or more in good health. The sample taken for sequencing was blood.

This receptor carries the CDR3 CSARVDTDTQYF. The nucleotide sequence is TGCAGTGCTAGAGTGGACACAGATACGCAGTATTTT. Rearrangement joined TRBV20-1 to TRBJ2-3; there is no confident call for the D gene. Via the germline V gene (reference sequence), CDR1 is DFQATT and CDR2 SNEGSKA. The cysteine opens and the phenylalanine closes a CDR3 of 12 amino acids. The only DNA kept is the CDR3, 36 bases in frame from the first base. V is shortened by 1 base, J by 2 bases, and the region joining them spans 4 bases.